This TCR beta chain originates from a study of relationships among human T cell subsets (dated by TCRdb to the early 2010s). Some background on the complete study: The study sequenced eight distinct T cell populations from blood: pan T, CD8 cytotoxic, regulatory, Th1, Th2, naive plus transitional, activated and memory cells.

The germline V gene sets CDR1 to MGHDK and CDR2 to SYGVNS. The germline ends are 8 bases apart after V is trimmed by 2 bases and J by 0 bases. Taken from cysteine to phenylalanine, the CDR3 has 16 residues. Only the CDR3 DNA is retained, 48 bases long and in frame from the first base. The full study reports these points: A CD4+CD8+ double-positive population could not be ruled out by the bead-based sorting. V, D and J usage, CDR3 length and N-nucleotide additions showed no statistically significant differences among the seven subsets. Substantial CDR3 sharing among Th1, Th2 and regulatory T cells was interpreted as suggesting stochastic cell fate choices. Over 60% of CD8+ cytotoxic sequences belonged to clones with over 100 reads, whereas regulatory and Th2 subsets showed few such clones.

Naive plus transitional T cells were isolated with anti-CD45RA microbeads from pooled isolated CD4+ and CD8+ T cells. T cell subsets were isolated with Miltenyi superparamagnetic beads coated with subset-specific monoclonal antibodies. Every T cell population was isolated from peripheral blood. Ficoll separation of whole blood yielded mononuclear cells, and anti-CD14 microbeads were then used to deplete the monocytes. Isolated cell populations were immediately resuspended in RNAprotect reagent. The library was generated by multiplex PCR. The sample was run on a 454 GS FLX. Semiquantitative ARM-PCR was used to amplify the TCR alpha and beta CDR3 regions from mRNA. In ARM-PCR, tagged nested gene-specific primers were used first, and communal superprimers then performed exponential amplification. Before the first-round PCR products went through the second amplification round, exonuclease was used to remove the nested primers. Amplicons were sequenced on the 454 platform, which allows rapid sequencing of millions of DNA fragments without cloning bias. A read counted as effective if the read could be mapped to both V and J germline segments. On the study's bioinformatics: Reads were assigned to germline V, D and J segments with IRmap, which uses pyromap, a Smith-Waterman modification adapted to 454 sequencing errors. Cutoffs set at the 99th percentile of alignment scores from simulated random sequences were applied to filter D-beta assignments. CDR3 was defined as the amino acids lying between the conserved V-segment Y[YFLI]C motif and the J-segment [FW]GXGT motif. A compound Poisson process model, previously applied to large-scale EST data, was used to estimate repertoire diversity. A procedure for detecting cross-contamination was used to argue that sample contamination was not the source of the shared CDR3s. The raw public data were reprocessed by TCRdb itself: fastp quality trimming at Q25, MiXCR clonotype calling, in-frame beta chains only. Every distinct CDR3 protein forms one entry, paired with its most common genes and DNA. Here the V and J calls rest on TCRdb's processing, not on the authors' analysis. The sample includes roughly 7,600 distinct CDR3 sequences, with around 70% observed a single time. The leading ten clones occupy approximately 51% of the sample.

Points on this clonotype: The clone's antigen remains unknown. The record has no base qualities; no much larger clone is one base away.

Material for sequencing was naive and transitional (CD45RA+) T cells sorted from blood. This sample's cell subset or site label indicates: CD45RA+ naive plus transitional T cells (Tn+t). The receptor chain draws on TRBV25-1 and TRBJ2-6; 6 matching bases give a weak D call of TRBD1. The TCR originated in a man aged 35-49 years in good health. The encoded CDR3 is CASSEGRGSGANVLTF. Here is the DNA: TGTGCCAGCAGTGAAGGCAGGGGCTCTGGGGCCAACGTCCTGACTTTC.